This T cell receptor (beta chain) is drawn from a study of OX40 agonist ivuxolimab in advanced cancers. In the study overall: An anti-OX40 (CD134) antibody with agonistic activity, ivuxolimab, was administered to patients. The patients received ivuxolimab by intravenous route every 2 weeks at 0.01 to 10 mg/kg. Patients undergoing dose escalation presented with hepatocellular carcinoma, melanoma, renal cell or head and neck cancer.

Measured with immunoSEQ multiplex PCR; TCRdb has only the in-frame clones, and not every one. Of about 35,000 clones listed, over 90% are singletons. Study-wide points: No antigen was identified for the clonally expanded peripheral T cells.

Details on this clone: The antigen remains unidentified.

Germline V gives CDR1 SGHDT, CDR2 YYEEEE. The V and J ends lost 4 bases and 3 bases, in that order; junction bases with no gene match: 4. This CDR3 comprises 14 residues. Specimen: CD4+ or CD8+ T cells sorted from blood, collected in a trial of the OX40 agonist ivuxolimab. This clonotype originated in an adult with an advanced solid tumor such as melanoma, head and neck, liver or kidney cancer. V is TRBV5-6 and J is TRBJ2-7, with 10 bases lining up with TRBD2. For the CDR3, the DNA is TGTGCCAGCAGCCAGGGACTAGCGCGCTACGAGCAGTACTTC. It codes for CASSQGLARYEQYF.